One and the same sample provided the 16 T cell receptor beta chains below, sequenced in a study of T cell responses to AZD1222 COVID-19 vaccine. The table came from immunoSEQ multiplex PCR; TCRdb's copy has only in-frame clones and leaves some out. The sample lists some 120,000 clones, about 79% occurring once. Sequencing used peripheral blood, obtained 28 days after the second AZD1222 dose. The source of these receptors is an adult who received the AZD1222 COVID-19 vaccine.

The genes are TRBV10-1 and TRBJ1-2; 9 nucleotides align to TRBD1. V trimming: 3 bases; J trimming: 5 bases; junction bases outside the gene matches: 1. This CDR3 has 13 residues. Germline V gene lookup returns CDR1 WNHNN and CDR2 SYGVQD (reference sequence). The CDR3 coding sequence is TGCGCCAGCAGTGACGGGACAGGGTATGGCTACACCTTC. It codes for CASSDGTGYGYTF.

The chain is built from TRBV2 and TRBJ2-2; D gene ambiguous. The CDR3 covers 15 residues. Per germline, CDR1 SNHLY and CDR2 FYNNEI. V was pared by 8 bases and J by 0 bases, with 13 bases between. The CDR3 loop is CASRPLVANTGELFF. Written as DNA, the CDR3 is TGTGCCAGCCGTCCGCTAGTCGCGAACACCGGGGAGCTGTTTTTT.

This chain connects TRBV5-5 to TRBJ1-2, with D tentatively TRBD1 (6 bases). V dropped 1 base and J dropped 2 bases, with 18 bases sitting between them. Germline lookup yields CDR1 SGHKS and CDR2 YYEKEE (reference sequence). The CDR3 contains 17 residues. CDR3 sequence reads: CASSLPLPVGTNYGYTF. The CDR3 nucleotides read TGTGCCAGCAGCTTGCCCCTTCCGGTTGGGACAAACTATGGCTACACCTTC.

This clone was counted a single time. The chain combines TRBV4-1 with TRBJ2-7, with 9 positions matching TRBD1. With 1 base clipped from V and 1 base from J, the junction kept 2 bases outside the gene matches. CDR1 is MGHRA, CDR2 YSYEKL, per germline. The CDR3 consists of 15 residues. The CDR3, as DNA: TGCGCCAGCAGCCAAGCCGGGACAGGGTCCTACGAGCAGTACTTC. Translation: CASSQAGTGSYEQYF.

This chain links TRBV19 with TRBJ1-2; D is unclear. Between the trimmed V and J ends, which lost 6 bases and 8 bases, there was a span of 13 bases. Germline V gives CDR1 LNHDA, CDR2 SQIVND (reference sequence). The CDR3 length is 12 residues. The CDR3 protein is CASSPASGGYTF. The CDR3 region has the DNA TGTGCCAGTAGCCCGGCGTCCGGGGGCTACACCTTC.

This clone was found once. The V gene is TRBV19, the J gene TRBJ1-1; a weak D match, TRBD1 (5 bases). V shed 7 bases and J shed 0 bases, with 18 bases lying between them. The CDR3 extends over 16 amino acids. Per germline, CDR1 LNHDA and CDR2 SQIVND (reference sequence). The CDR3 region has the DNA TGTGCCAGTACCATAGGGTTTTCAGGGTTGAACACTGAAGCTTTCTTT. It specifies CASTIGFSGLNTEAFF.

V usage is TRBV9 and J usage is TRBJ1-2, with D unclear. The germline V and J ends were trimmed by 4 bases and 0 bases, with 13 bases remaining between them. The CDR3 extends over 15 amino acids. Germline V gene data show CDR1 as SGDLS and CDR2 as YYNGEE. As DNA, the CDR3 is TGTGCCAGCAGCCCAATGGGCAGCACTAACTATGGCTACACCTTC. Its translation is CASSPMGSTNYGYTF.

This clone was counted between two and nine times. The chain carries TRBV6-1 and TRBJ2-2; a possible D gene is TRBD2 (7 bases). The CDR3 is made up of 18 amino acids. CDR1 is MNHNS and CDR2 is SASEGT in the germline V gene. Trimming removed 0 bases at V and 7 bases at J, with 21 bases between. CDR3 loop: CASSEAALRGGEYGELFF. CDR3 nucleotide sequence: TGTGCCAGCAGTGAAGCGGCCCTGAGGGGGGGCGAATACGGGGAGCTGTTTTTT.

Here the CDR3 DNA reads TGCGCCAGCAGCTTGGGGGGTGCCGGTTCGATTCAGTACTTC. Amino acids: CASSLGGAGSIQYF. The chain uses TRBV5-1 and TRBJ2-5, with D uncertain. V lost 0 bases, J lost 11 bases, and 17 bases lay in between. The germline V gene encodes CDR1 SGHRS and CDR2 YFSETQ. This CDR3 region has 14 residues.

The rearrangement uses TRBV9 and TRBJ2-2, with a tentative D call TRBD1 (6 bases). The CDR3 consists of 16 residues. Germline-derived CDR1 and CDR2 are SGDLS and YYNGEE. Trimming cost V 0 bases and J 2 bases, with 11 bases left between them. The CDR3 DNA reads TGTGCCAGCAGCGTAGCTCCGGACAGTAACACCGGGGAGCTGTTTTTT. It translates to CASSVAPDSNTGELFF.

This chain joins TRBV7-2 and TRBJ1-5, with 11 bases lining up with TRBD1. The CDR3 totals 16 residues. Germline assignment: CDR1 SGHTA and CDR2 FQGNSA. With 5 bases clipped from V and 7 bases from J, the junction kept 10 bases outside the gene matches. The CDR3 loop is CASSPGQGALSQPQHF. CDR3 nucleotides: TGTGCCAGCAGCCCCGGACAGGGGGCGCTTTCGCAGCCCCAGCATTTT. Drawing the rest from reference TRBV7-2 and TRBJ1-5, the complete variable domain is GAGVSQSPSNKVTEKGKDVELRCDPISGHTALYWYRQSLGQGLEFLIYFQGNSAPDKSGLPSDRFSAERTGGSVSTLTIQRTQQEDSAVYLCASSPGQGALSQPQHFGDGTRLSIL.

CDR3 bases: TGTGCCAGCAGCATCGGACAGGAAAGGACTGAAGCTTTCTTT. It encodes CASSIGQERTEAFF. The chain couples TRBV9 to TRBJ1-1, with TRBD1 matching over 7 bases. V shed 4 bases, J shed 5 bases, and the junction held 8 bases outside the gene matches. CDR3 length: 14 amino acids. Germline CDR1 reads SGDLS; CDR2 reads YYNGEE.

In its sample, this clone was seen once. V is TRBV6-6 and J is TRBJ1-5; perhaps TRBD1 as D (6 bases). The CDR3 consists of 15 residues. Germline CDR1 is MNHNY and CDR2 is SVGAGI (reference sequence). Trimming removed 4 bases from V and 3 bases from J, with 13 bases in between. This CDR3 is CASSSGGHSNQPQHF. Written as DNA, the CDR3 is TGTGCCAGCAGTTCCGGGGGCCATTCCAATCAGCCCCAGCATTTT.

V gene TRBV4-3 combines with J gene TRBJ2-3, with 7 bases fitting TRBD2. The J segment lost 2 bases and the V segment lost 5 bases, leaving 7 bases of the junction unmatched. The CDR3 contains 15 residues. The germline CDR1 and CDR2 sequences are LGHNA and YSLEER. The CDR3 DNA reads TGCGCCAGCAGCATCGCTAGCGGAAACACAGATACGCAGTATTTT. Translation: CASSIASGNTDTQYF.

The chain is built from TRBV6-5 and TRBJ2-3; D remains unclear. V lost 6 bases and J lost 1, with 8 bases in between. CDR1 is MNHEY and CDR2 is SVGAGI in the germline V gene. This CDR3 comprises 13 residues. CDR3 sequence (DNA): TGTGCCAGCAGCGACCTTGGCACAGATACGCAGTATTTT. Translating it yields CASSDLGTDTQYF.

The V gene is TRBV6-1, the J gene TRBJ2-7; 9 nucleotides agree with TRBD1. Trimming removed 6 bases from V and 4 bases from J; junction bases left unmatched: 16. The CDR3 runs 17 residues. CDR1 and CDR2 (germline): MNHNS, SASEGT. In nucleotides, the CDR3 is TGTGCCAGCAGCGAACGAATGGGGTACAGGGGGCTTTACGAGCAGTACTTC. Translating it yields CASSERMGYRGLYEQYF.